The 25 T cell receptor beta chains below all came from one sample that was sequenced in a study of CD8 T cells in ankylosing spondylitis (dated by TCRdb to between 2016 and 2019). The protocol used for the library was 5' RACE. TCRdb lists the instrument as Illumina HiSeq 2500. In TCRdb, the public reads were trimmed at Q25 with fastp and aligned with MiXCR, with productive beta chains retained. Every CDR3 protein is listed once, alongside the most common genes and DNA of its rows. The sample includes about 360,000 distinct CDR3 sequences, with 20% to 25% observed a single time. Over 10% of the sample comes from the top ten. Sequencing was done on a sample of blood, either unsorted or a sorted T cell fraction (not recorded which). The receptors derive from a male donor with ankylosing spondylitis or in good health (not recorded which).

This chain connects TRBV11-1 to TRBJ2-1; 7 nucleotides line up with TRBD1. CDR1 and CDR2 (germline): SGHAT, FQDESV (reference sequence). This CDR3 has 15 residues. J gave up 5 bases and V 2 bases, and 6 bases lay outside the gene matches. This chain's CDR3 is CASSLSGQIDNEQFF. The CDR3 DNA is TGTGCCAGCAGCTTATCGGGACAGATAGACAATGAGCAGTTCTTC.

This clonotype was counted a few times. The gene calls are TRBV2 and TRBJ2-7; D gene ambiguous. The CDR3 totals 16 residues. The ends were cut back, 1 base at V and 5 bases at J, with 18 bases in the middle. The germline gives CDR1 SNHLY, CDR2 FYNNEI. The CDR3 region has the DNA TGTGCCAGCAGTGAAGGACCAAGGGCCTTCGAGAACGAGCAGTACTTC. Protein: CASSEGPRAFENEQYF.

The CDR3 reads CASSRFGSPYTDTQYF. CDR3 DNA sequence: TGCGCCAGCAGCCGGTTCGGTAGCCCCTACACAGATACGCAGTATTTT. The chain carries TRBV5-1 and TRBJ2-3; no clear D gene. V lost 4 bases and J 2 bases, leaving 17 bases between the germline ends. Germline values: CDR1 SGHRS, CDR2 YFSETQ. This CDR3 contains 16 residues. The full variable domain, rest sourced from reference TRBV5-1 and TRBJ2-3, is KAGVTQTPRYLIKTRGQQVTLSCSPISGHRSVSWYQQTPGQGLQFLFEYFSETQRNKGNFPGRFSGRQFSNSRSEMNVSTLELGDSALYLCASSRFGSPYTDTQYFGPGTRLTVL.

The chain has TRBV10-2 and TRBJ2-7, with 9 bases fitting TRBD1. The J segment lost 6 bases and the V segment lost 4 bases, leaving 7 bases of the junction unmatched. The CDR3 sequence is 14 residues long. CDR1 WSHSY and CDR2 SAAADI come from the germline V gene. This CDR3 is CASSVGTGRLEQYF. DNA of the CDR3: TGCGCCAGCAGTGTCGGGACAGGGAGGCTCGAGCAGTACTTC.

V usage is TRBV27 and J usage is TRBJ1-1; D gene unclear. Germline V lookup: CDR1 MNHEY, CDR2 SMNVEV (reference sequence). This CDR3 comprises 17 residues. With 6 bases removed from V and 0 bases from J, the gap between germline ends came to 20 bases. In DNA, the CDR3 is TGTGCCAGCAGGTTCACCTGGGGTGGGCCCATGAACACTGAAGCTTTCTTT. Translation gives CASRFTWGGPMNTEAFF.

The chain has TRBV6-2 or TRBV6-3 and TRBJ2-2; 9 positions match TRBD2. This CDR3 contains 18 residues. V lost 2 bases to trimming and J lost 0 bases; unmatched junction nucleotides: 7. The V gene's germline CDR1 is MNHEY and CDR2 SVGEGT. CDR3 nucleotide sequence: TGTGCCAGCAGTTACGAGCCAGCGGGGGGACCGAACACCGGGGAGCTGTTTTTT. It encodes CASSYEPAGGPNTGELFF.

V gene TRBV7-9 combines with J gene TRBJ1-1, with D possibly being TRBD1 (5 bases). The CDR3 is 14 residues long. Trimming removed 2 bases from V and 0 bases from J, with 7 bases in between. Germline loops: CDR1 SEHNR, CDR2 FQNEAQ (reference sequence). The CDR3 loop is CASSLQGLNTEAFF. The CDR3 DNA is TGTGCCAGCAGCTTACAGGGTCTGAACACTGAAGCTTTCTTT.

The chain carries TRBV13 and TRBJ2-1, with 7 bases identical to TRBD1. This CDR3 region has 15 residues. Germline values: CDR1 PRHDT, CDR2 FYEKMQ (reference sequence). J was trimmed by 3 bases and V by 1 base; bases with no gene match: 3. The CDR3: CASSLEGDSYNEQFF. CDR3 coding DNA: TGTGCCAGCAGCTTAGAGGGGGACAGCTACAATGAGCAGTTCTTC.

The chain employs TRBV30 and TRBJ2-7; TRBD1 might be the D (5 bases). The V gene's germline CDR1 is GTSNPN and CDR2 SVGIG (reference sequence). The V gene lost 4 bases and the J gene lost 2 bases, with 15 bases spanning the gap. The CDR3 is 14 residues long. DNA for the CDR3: TGTGCCTGGATCAGGCTAGGGGATGCCTACGAGCAGTACTTC. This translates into CAWIRLGDAYEQYF. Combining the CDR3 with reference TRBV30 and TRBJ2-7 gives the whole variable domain SQTIHQWPATLVQPVGSPLSLECTVEGTSNPNLYWYRQAAGRGLQLLFYSVGIGQISSEVPQNLSASRPQDRQFILSSKKLLLSDSGFYLCAWIRLGDAYEQYFGPGTRLTVT.

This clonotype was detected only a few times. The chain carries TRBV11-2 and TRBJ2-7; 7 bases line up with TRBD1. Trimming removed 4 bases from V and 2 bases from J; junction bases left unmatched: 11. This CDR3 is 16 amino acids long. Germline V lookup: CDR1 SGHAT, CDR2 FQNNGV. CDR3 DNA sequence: TGTGCCAGCAGCTCGATCGACAGGGCTCTTCCCTACGAGCAGTACTTC. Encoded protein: CASSSIDRALPYEQYF.

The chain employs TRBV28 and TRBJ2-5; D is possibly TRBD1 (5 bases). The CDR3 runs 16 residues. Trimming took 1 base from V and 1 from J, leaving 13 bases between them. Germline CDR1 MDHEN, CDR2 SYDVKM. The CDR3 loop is CASSLFRSGPQETQYF. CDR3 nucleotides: TGTGCCAGCAGTTTATTCCGTTCAGGGCCCCAAGAGACCCAGTACTTC. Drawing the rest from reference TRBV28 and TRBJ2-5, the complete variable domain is DVKVTQSSRYLVKRTGEKVFLECVQDMDHENMFWYRQDPGLGLRLIYFSYDVKMKEKGDIPEGYSVSREKKERFSLILESASTNQTSMYLCASSLFRSGPQETQYFGPGTRLLVL.

The DNA for the CDR3 is TGTGCCAGCAGTCCTCCGGACGCAGACGAGCAGTACTTC. It encodes CASSPPDADEQYF. The chain couples TRBV12-3 or TRBV12-4 to TRBJ2-7; D gene uncertain. Trimming removed 5 bases at V and 5 bases at J, with 13 bases between. The CDR3 has 13 amino acids.

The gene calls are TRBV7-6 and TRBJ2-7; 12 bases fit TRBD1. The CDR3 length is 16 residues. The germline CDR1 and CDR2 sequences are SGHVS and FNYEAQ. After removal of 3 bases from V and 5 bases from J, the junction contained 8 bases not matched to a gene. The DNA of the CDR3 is TGTGCCAGCAGCTTCTCACCGGGACAGGGGGCCGACGAGCAGTACTTC. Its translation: CASSFSPGQGADEQYF.

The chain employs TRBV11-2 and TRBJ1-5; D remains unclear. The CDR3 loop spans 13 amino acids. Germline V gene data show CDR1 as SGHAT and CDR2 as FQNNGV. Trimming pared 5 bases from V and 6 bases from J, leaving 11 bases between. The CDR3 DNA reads TGTGCCAGCAGCCCCGAGTCGGGTCAGCCCCAGCATTTT. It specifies CASSPESGQPQHF.

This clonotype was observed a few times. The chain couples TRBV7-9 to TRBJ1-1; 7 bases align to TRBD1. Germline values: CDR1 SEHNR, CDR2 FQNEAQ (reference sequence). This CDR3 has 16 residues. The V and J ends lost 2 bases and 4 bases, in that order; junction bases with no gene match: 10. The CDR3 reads CASSLIGQGGGTEAFF. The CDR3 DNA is TGTGCCAGCAGCTTAATCGGTCAGGGGGGTGGCACTGAAGCTTTCTTT.

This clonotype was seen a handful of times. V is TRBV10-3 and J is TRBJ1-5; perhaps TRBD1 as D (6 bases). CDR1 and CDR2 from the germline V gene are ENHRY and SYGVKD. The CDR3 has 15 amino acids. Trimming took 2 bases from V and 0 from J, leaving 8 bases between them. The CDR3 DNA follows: TGTGCCATCAGTGAGGGGGGCAATAGCAATCAGCCCCAGCATTTT. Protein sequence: CAISEGGNSNQPQHF.

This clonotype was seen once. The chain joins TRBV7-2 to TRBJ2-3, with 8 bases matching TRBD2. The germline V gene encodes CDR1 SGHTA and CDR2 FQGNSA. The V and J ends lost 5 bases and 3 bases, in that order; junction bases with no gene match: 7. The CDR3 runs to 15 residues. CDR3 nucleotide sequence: TGTGCCAGCAGCCCCCCTCTAGCGGGTACAGATACGCAGTATTTT. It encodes CASSPPLAGTDTQYF.

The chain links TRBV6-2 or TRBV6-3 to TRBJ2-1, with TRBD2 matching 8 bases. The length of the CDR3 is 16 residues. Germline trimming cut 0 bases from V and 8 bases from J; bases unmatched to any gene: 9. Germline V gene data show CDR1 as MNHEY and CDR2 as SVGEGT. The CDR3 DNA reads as TGTGCCAGCAGTTACTCTAGCGGGGTTCATATTGATGAGCAGTTCTTC. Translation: CASSYSSGVHIDEQFF.

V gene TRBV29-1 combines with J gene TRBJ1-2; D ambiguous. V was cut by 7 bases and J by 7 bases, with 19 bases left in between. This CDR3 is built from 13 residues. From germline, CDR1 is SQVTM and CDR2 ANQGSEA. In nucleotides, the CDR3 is TGCAGCGGTGGGCAAGATGATTGGGGTGGCTACACCTTC. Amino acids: CSGGQDDWGGYTF.

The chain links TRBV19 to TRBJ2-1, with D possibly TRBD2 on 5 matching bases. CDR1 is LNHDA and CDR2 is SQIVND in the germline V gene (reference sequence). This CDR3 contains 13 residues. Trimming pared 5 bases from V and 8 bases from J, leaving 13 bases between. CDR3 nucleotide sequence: TGTGCCAGTAGTCCGGGATCCCCCTATGAGCAGTTCTTC. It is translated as CASSPGSPYEQFF.

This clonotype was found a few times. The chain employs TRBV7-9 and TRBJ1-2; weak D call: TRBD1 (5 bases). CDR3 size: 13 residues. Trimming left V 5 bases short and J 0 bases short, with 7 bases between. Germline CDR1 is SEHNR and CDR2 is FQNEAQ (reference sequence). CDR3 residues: CASSGTANYGYTF. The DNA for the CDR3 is TGTGCCAGCAGCGGGACGGCTAACTATGGCTACACCTTC.

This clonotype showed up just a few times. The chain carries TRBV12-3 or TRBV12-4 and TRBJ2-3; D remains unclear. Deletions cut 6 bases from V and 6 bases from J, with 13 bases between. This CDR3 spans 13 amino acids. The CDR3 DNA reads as TGTGCCAGCAGCTTCTTCGCGGTGGATACGCAGTATTTT. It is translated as CASSFFAVDTQYF.

The chain's CDR3 is CASSLGGGPLQETQYF. The DNA for the CDR3 is TGTGCCAGCAGCTTAGGGGGCGGGCCATTACAAGAGACCCAGTACTTC. The gene calls are TRBV7-8 and TRBJ2-5; D possibly matches TRBD1 or TRBD2 (5 bases each). Germline lookup yields CDR1 SGHVS and CDR2 FQNEAQ. CDR3 length: 16 amino acids. Between the trimmed V and J ends, which lost 1 base and 2 bases, there was a span of 14 bases.

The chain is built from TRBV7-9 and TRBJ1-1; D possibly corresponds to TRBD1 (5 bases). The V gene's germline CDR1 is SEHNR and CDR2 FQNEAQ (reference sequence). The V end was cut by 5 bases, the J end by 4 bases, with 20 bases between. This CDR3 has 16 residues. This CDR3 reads CASSLHTGPGGTEAFF. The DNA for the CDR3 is TGTGCCAGCAGCCTTCACACCGGGCCCGGGGGCACTGAAGCTTTCTTT.

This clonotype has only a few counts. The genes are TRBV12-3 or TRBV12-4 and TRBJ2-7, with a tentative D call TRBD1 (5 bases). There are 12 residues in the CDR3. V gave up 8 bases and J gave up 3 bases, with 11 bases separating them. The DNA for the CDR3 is TGTGCCAGCGGGGCAGGGAACTACGAGCAGTACTTC. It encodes CASGAGNYEQYF.